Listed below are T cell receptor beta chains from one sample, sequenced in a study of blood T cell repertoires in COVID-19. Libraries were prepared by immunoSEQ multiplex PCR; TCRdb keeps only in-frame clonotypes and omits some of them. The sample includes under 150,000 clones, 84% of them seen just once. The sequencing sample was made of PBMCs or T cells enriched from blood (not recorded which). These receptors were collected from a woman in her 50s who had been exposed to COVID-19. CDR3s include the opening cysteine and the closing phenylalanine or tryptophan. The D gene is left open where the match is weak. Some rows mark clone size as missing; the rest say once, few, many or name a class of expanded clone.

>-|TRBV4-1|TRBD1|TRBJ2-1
TGCGCCACCTCAACCGGGACAGGGCGCAATGAGCAGTTCTTC
CATSTGTGRNEQFF
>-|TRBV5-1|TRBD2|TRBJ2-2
TGCGCCAGCAGCTTGGAAGCGGGGGTGACCACCGGGGAGCTGTTTTTT
CASSLEAGVTTGELFF
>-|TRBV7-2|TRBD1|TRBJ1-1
TGTGCCAGCGGCAACAGGGGTGGGGACACTGAAGCTTTCTTT
CASGNRGGDTEAFF
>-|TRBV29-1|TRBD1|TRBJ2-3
TGCAGCGCCGGGACAGAAACAGATACGCAGTATTTT
CSAGTETDTQYF
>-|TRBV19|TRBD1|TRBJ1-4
TGTGCCAGTAGGGCGGGCCAAACAGGGGGTGAAAAACTGTTTTTT
CASRAGQTGGEKLFF
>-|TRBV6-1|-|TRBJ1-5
TGTGCCAGCAGTGAAGCTCCCCCGGGGGGGCTCAATCAGCCCCAGCATTTT
CASSEAPPGGLNQPQHF
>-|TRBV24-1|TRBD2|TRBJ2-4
TGTGCCACCCCAATCACCCCTAGCGGGAGGGCGGACAACATTCAGTACTTC
CATPITPSGRADNIQYF
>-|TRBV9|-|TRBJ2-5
TGTGCCAGCAGCGTGACAGGTTTCCAAGAGACCCAGTACTTC
CASSVTGFQETQYF
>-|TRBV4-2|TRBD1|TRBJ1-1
TGTGCCAGCAGCCAAGAGATACAGGGGGCGGTGGCCACTGAAGCTTTCTTT
CASSQEIQGAVATEAFF
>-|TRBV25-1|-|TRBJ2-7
TGTGCCAGCGGTAGTGGGCTCTACGAGCAGTACTTC
CASGSGLYEQYF
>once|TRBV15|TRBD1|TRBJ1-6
TGTGCCACCAGCAGGGACAGGGCCGACGCTAATTCACCCCTCCACTTT
CATSRDRADANSPLHF
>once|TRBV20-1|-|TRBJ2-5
TGCAGTGCTAGTCTTCATGGCGGGAACGCAGAGACCCAGTACTTC
CSASLHGGNAETQYF
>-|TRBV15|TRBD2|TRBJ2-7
TGTGCCACCAGCAAGACTAGCACCTACGAGCAGTACTTC
CATSKTSTYEQYF
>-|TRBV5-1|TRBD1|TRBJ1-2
TGCGCCAGCAGCTCGGGACAGGGGGTGAACTATGGCTACACCTTC
CASSSGQGVNYGYTF
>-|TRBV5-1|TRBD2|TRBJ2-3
TGCGCCAGCAGCGCGGAGGGGGCCACCACAGCAGCGGGAGGCTCAGGGTATACGCAGTATTTT
CASSAEGATTAAGGSGYTQYF
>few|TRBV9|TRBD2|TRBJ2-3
TGTGCCAGCAGCGTATGGGGTAGCGGGGGCACAGATACGCAGTATTTT
CASSVWGSGGTDTQYF
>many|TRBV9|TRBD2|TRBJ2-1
TGTGCCAGCAGCGTAGTCGGGGGGAAGTACAATGAGCAGTTCTTC
CASSVVGGKYNEQFF
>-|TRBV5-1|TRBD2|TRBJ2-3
TGCGCCAGCAGCTCCCGACTAGCAGGGGATACGCAGTATTTT
CASSSRLAGDTQYF
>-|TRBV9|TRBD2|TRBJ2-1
TGTGCCAGCAGCGTAGAGGTTGGGAGGGGTACCTACAATGAGCAGTTCTTC
CASSVEVGRGTYNEQFF
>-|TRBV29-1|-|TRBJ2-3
TGCAGCGTTGAAAGTAGCGCCATCCTCACAGATACGCAGTATTTT
CSVESSAILTDTQYF
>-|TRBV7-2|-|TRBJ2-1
TGTGCCAGCAGCTTAGTGGCGGGATCTGAGCAGTTCTTC
CASSLVAGSEQFF
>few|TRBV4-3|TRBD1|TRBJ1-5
TGCGCCAGCAGCCGCGGGACAGGGCGGTTGCCCCAGCATTTT
CASSRGTGRLPQHF
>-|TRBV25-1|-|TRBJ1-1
TGTGCCAGCAGTGAATTATCGGGCAGGGGACATGAAGCTTTCTTT
CASSELSGRGHEAFF
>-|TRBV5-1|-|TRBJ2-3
TGCGCCAGCAGCTTGGGGGCCACAGATACGCAGTATTTT
CASSLGATDTQYF
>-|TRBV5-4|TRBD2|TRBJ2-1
TGTGCCAGCAGCTCACTATCGGGGGGGCTCGGCGAGCAGTTCTTC
CASSSLSGGLGEQFF
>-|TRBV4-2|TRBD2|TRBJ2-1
TGTGCCAGCAGCCAAGATCGACTAGCGGGGGCCGTTAGGGGGAATGAGCAGTTCTTC
CASSQDRLAGAVRGNEQFF
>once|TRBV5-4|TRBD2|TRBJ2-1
TGTGCCAGCACCTCCGGTCTAGCGGGACGGGATGAGCAGTTCTTC
CASTSGLAGRDEQFF
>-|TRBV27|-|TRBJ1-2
TGTGCCAGCAGCGTTATGGGGTCAGGGGAGTATGGCTACACCTTC
CASSVMGSGEYGYTF
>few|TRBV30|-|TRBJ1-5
TGTGCCTGGAGTGTGGACAACAATCAGCCCCAGCATTTT
CAWSVDNNQPQHF
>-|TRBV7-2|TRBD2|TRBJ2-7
TGTGCCAGCAGCTGGAGGACTAGCGGTCCCTACGAGCAGTACTTC
CASSWRTSGPYEQYF
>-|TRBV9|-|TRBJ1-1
TGTGCCAGCAGCAGGGTGGTGGGCTCAGCGGAACCCGATTTCTTT
CASSRVVGSAEPDFF
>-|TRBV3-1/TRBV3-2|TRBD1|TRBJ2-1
TGTGCCAGCAGACACACCGGGACAGGGGATGAGCAGTTCTTC
CASRHTGTGDEQFF